Below, 16 T cell receptor beta chains from the same sample are listed, as sequenced in a study of memory CD4+ T cells and cytomegalovirus serostatus (dated by TCRdb to about 2019). The library was prepared using the immunoSEQ multiplex PCR assay. TCRdb provides this immuneACCESS table in a form limited to in-frame rearrangements. Some clones are lacking; in checked studies, under half of them reflect an unresolved V gene, and why the rest are absent is not known. This sample has roughly 49,000 clones in its table, and 82% of those were observed once. In total, the top ten clones hold roughly 0.6% of the sample. A FACSAria II was used to sort memory CD4+ T cells, defined as single viable CD3+CD4+CD8-CD45RO+ cells. The specimen was memory CD4+ T cells from blood. The origin of the receptors is an adult in good health and CMV-seronegative.

The chain employs TRBV19 and TRBJ2-7; D is perhaps TRBD1 (5 bases). Trimming pared 2 bases from V and 2 bases from J, leaving 13 bases between. This CDR3 region has 15 residues. Germline V lookup: CDR1 LNHDA, CDR2 SQIVND (reference sequence). The CDR3 DNA sequence: TGTGCCAGTAGTATAACGACAGTTGGGACCTACGAGCAGTACTTC. Residues: CASSITTVGTYEQYF.

This clone was seen once. This chain uses TRBV6-5 with TRBJ1-5; 8 bases map to TRBD1. Germline CDR1 and CDR2: MNHEY and SVGAGI. The trim removed 6 bases at V and 6 bases at J, leaving 4 bases unmatched. This CDR3 contains 13 residues. CDR3 protein: CASRKDRVQPQHF. The DNA of the CDR3 is TGTGCCAGCAGGAAGGACAGGGTTCAGCCCCAGCATTTT.

The J gene is TRBJ2-1, the V gene TRBV7-8; D may correspond to TRBD1 or TRBD2 (6 bases each). The germline gives CDR1 SGHVS, CDR2 FQNEAQ. The CDR3 is made up of 17 amino acids. The V end was cut by 4 bases, the J end by 5 bases, with 21 bases between. CDR3 protein: CASSYLRGQTPNNEQFF. CDR3 coding DNA: TGTGCCAGCAGCTATCTTCGGGGGCAGACACCAAACAATGAGCAGTTCTTC.

The chain recombines TRBV18 with TRBJ1-4, with no clear D. The CDR3 loop spans 15 amino acids. Germline V gene data show CDR1 as KGHSH and CDR2 as LQKENI. Trimming pared 4 bases from V and 4 bases from J, leaving 13 bases between. The CDR3 spells CASSQKEAYNEKLFF. CDR3 coding DNA: TGTGCCAGCTCACAGAAGGAGGCTTATAATGAAAAACTGTTTTTT.

The rearrangement joins TRBV19 to TRBJ1-5; tentative D call: TRBD1 (5 bases). Trimming removed 3 bases from V and 1 base from J, with 13 bases in between. CDR1 and CDR2 (germline): LNHDA, SQIVND (reference sequence). The length of the CDR3 is 16 residues. CDR3 in DNA: TGTGCCAGTAGTATTCCTGGAGGGACGAGCAATCAGCCCCAGCATTTT. This gives the protein CASSIPGGTSNQPQHF.

This chain connects TRBV7-8 to TRBJ2-3; D might be TRBD1 (6 bases). The V gene's germline CDR1 is SGHVS and CDR2 FQNEAQ. This CDR3 contains 16 residues. The germline V and J ends were trimmed by 5 bases and 5 bases, with 20 bases remaining between them. The CDR3 DNA reads TGTGCCAGCAGCGGCTGGACAGTTTCCTCGGGAGATACGCAGTATTTT. Its translation: CASSGWTVSSGDTQYF.

The rearrangement links TRBV6-1 to TRBJ1-4; D is unresolved. Trimming pared 6 bases from V and 5 bases from J, leaving 16 bases between. Germline V gives CDR1 MNHNS, CDR2 SASEGT. CDR3 length: 15 residues. Here the CDR3 reads CASRAGDAGNEKLFF. In DNA form, the CDR3 reads TGTGCCAGCAGGGCTGGCGACGCGGGAAATGAAAAACTGTTTTTT.

The CDR3 sequence: CASSPEPQVYTIYF. The CDR3 DNA follows: TGTGCCAGCTCACCAGAACCACAGGTCTACACCATATATTTT. The V gene is TRBV18, the J gene TRBJ1-3, with D tentatively TRBD1 (5 bases). Germline CDR1 and CDR2: KGHSH and LQKENI. Trimming pared 2 bases from V and 8 bases from J, leaving 13 bases between. The CDR3 is made up of 14 amino acids.

V gene TRBV4-2 combines with J gene TRBJ2-7; the match to TRBD1 covers 9 bases. The V and J ends lost 5 bases and 1 base, in that order; junction bases with no gene match: 6. Germline-derived CDR1 and CDR2 are LGHNA and YNFKEQ. This CDR3 is 15 amino acids long. Here the CDR3 DNA reads TGTGCCAGCAGCGTATACGGGACAGGGTCCTACGAGCAGTACTTC. It yields the protein CASSVYGTGSYEQYF.

The chain recombines TRBV15 with TRBJ2-3, with D possibly TRBD1 on 7 matching bases. The CDR3 sequence is 16 residues long. The V gene's germline CDR1 is LNHNV and CDR2 YYDKDF (reference sequence). Trimming left V 0 bases short and J 7 bases short, with 17 bases between. CDR3 nucleotides: TGTGCCACCAGCAGAGAGGAGGGGGCGGAAAGGTATACGCAGTATTTT. Translation gives CATSREEGAERYTQYF.

This clone was seen a few times. This chain joins TRBV19 and TRBJ2-7; D gene ambiguous. Germline-derived CDR1 and CDR2 are LNHDA and SQIVND (reference sequence). This CDR3 spans 12 amino acids. V gave up 6 bases and J gave up 3 bases, with 9 bases separating them. The CDR3 is CASSKVGYEQYF. DNA of the CDR3: TGTGCCAGTAGCAAGGTGGGCTACGAGCAGTACTTC.

This clone was found a few times. This chain connects TRBV5-1 to TRBJ2-7, with TRBD1 identical over 8 bases. CDR3 length equals 14 residues. CDR1 is SGHRS, CDR2 YFSETQ, per germline. Trimming at V came to 4 bases and at J to 6 bases, leaving 9 bases not matched to a gene. In nucleotides, the CDR3 is TGCGCCAGCAGCGACTGGACAGGGAGCACCGAGCAGTACTTC. It encodes CASSDWTGSTEQYF.

This sequence joins TRBV4-1 and TRBJ1-4, with a tentative D call TRBD1 (5 bases). CDR1 is MGHRA and CDR2 is YSYEKL in the germline V gene. V gave up 0 bases and J gave up 5 bases, with 10 bases separating them. The CDR3 loop spans 15 amino acids. The CDR3 reads CASSQDEGLNEKLFF. In nucleotides, the CDR3 is TGCGCCAGCAGCCAAGACGAGGGGTTGAATGAAAAACTGTTTTTT.

The chain has TRBV5-1 and TRBJ1-1, with D possibly matching TRBD1 (5 bases). Germline V gene sequence: CDR1 SGHRS, CDR2 YFSETQ. The CDR3 spans 15 residues. With 0 bases removed from V and 5 bases from J, the gap between germline ends came to 14 bases. CDR3 in DNA: TGCGCCAGCAGCTTGGATTGGGGCCCGAGTACTGAAGCTTTCTTT. It specifies CASSLDWGPSTEAFF.

This clone was detected only a few times. This rearrangement joins TRBV29-1 to TRBJ1-3; a possible D gene is TRBD1 (6 bases). V lost 3 bases, J lost 1 base, and 16 bases lay in between. CDR1 SQVTM and CDR2 ANQGSEA come from the germline V gene. The CDR3 extends over 16 amino acids. CDR3 sequence reads: CSVDVREDRSGNTIYF. DNA for the CDR3: TGCAGCGTTGACGTGAGAGAGGACAGATCTGGAAACACCATATATTTT. The full variable domain, in which reference TRBV29-1 and TRBJ1-3 provide the parts outside the CDR3, is SAVISQKPSRDICQRGTSLTIQCQVDSQVTMMFWYRQQPGQSLTLIATANQGSEATYESGFVIDKFPISRPNLTFSTLTVSNMSPEDSSIYLCSVDVREDRSGNTIYFGEGSWLTVV.

The chain is built from TRBV4-2 and TRBJ2-6; 9 positions match TRBD1. CDR3 size: 19 residues. Germline trimming cut 4 bases from V and 1 base from J; bases unmatched to any gene: 11. Looked up from germline, CDR1 is LGHNA and CDR2 is YNFKEQ. The CDR3 region is CASSRGLTGGASGANVLTF. Written as DNA, the CDR3 is TGTGCCAGCAGCCGCGGACTAACAGGGGGCGCTTCTGGGGCCAACGTCCTGACTTTC.